The 19 T cell receptor beta chains in this list originate from one sample, sequenced in a study of breast tumors, draining lymph nodes, adjacent tissues. Each CDR3 protein is one row after TCRdb ran MiXCR on the multiplex PCR reads. The sample shows under 150,000 distinct CDR3 sequences, 21% of them seen only once. Breast cancer patients provided tissue from their axillary draining lymph nodes. The specimen sequenced was axillary lymph node tissue. Every receptor here comes from a female donor with breast cancer. Some clones in this sample may be carry-over from other donors' samples.

The CDR3 DNA sequence: TGCAGTGCTAGCGGACAGGGAAGAACTGAAGCTTTCTTT. This encodes CSASGQGRTEAFF. The chain couples TRBV20-1 to TRBJ1-1; TRBD1 aligns across 8 bases. V was pared by 3 bases and J by 5 bases, with 5 bases of the junction left unmatched. The CDR3 contains 13 residues. Looked up from germline, CDR1 is DFQATT and CDR2 is SNEGSKA (reference sequence).

With regard to this clonotype: A read error may be the cause here, since a much bigger clone is one base away. This chain joins TRBV10-3 and TRBJ2-7; D is perhaps TRBD1 or TRBD2 (5 bases each). This CDR3 contains 16 residues. Trimming stripped 1 base from V and 4 bases from J, with 17 bases between. Germline CDR1 ENHRY, CDR2 SYGVKD. The CDR3 nucleotides are TGTGCCATCAGTGAGTTAACGGGGCAGGGACGATACGAGCAGTACTTC. Amino acid sequence: CAISELTGQGRYEQYF.

This clonotype showed up just once. The rearrangement links TRBV28 to TRBJ2-3; 11 nucleotides match TRBD2. V trimming: 4 bases; J trimming: 6 bases; junction bases outside the gene matches: 6. This CDR3 contains 15 residues. Germline V CDR1 and CDR2: MDHEN, SYDVKM. CDR3 bases: TGTGCCAGCAGTTACCGACTAGCGGGGTTGGATACGCAGTATTTT. This translates into CASSYRLAGLDTQYF.

A note on this clonotype: A much larger clone sits a single nucleotide away, making a read error possible. The CDR3 DNA is TGTGCCGCCAGTGATCCGCCGGGGAGCTCCTACGAGCAGTACTTC. Translated: CAASDPPGSSYEQYF. The chain couples TRBV24-1 to TRBJ2-7; maybe TRBD2 (5 bases). The germline gives CDR1 KGHDR, CDR2 SFDVKD. The CDR3 is made up of 15 amino acids.

In its sample, this clonotype was seen many times. The V and J genes are TRBV29-1 and TRBJ2-7, with D uncertain. There are 16 residues in the CDR3. V lost 1 base and J 2 bases, leaving 18 bases between the germline ends. Germline V gene sequence: CDR1 SQVTM, CDR2 ANQGSEA. The CDR3 DNA reads as TGCAGCGTTGAAGGTTCCCCTTGGACCGAGACCTACGAGCAGTACTTC. Amino acid sequence: CSVEGSPWTETYEQYF.

This clonotype was observed at least ten times. The chain joins TRBV19 to TRBJ1-5; D remains ambiguous. The CDR3 runs to 15 residues. Trimming removed 4 bases from V and 7 bases from J, with 17 bases in between. CDR1 and CDR2 from the germline V gene are LNHDA and SQIVND (reference sequence). The CDR3 DNA is TGTGCCAGTAGTAAAAACCCCTGGTCGGGGCAGCCCCAGCATTTT. Protein sequence: CASSKNPWSGQPQHF.

The chain uses TRBV20-1 and TRBJ2-7; D possibly uses TRBD1 or TRBD2 (6 bases each). V was clipped by 3 bases and J by 5 bases, with 17 bases between them. CDR3 size: 14 residues. Germline-derived CDR1 and CDR2 are DFQATT and SNEGSKA (reference sequence). The CDR3 loop is CSAREGQGRNEQYF. CDR3 coding DNA: TGCAGTGCTAGGGAGGGGCAGGGGAGGAACGAGCAGTACTTC.

This clonotype was seen repeatedly, ten times or more. The chain couples TRBV19 to TRBJ1-5; D is ambiguous. Germline values: CDR1 LNHDA, CDR2 SQIVND (reference sequence). The CDR3 has 13 residues. V gave up 5 bases and J gave up 6 bases, with 11 bases separating them. CDR3: CASSGPAIQPQHF. DNA of the CDR3: TGTGCCAGTAGTGGACCAGCCATTCAGCCCCAGCATTTT.

Concerning this clonotype: It may be a read error: a sequence one base away is much more abundant. The chain has TRBV27 and TRBJ1-6; D unresolved. The V and J ends lost 8 bases and 5 bases respectively, with 10 bases between them. This CDR3 contains 13 residues. Germline-derived CDR1 and CDR2 are MNHEY and SMNVEV (reference sequence). The CDR3 sequence is CASGSGNNSPLHF. DNA of the CDR3: TGTGCCAGCGGTTCCGGGAATAATTCACCCCTCCACTTT.

As to this clonotype: Given a much more abundant clone one base away, this may be a read error. This chain uses TRBV29-1 with TRBJ2-1; D gene uncertain. From germline, CDR1 is SQVTM and CDR2 ANQGSEA. CDR3 size: 11 residues. The CDR3 loop is CSVESLHERFF. The CDR3 nucleotides read TGCAGCGTTGAATCTCTGCATGAGCGGTTCTTC.

This clonotype was counted a single time. A much larger clone lies a single base off, so this may be a read error. This chain joins TRBV5-1 and TRBJ1-5; no reliable D call. Germline V CDR1 and CDR2: SGHRS, YFSETQ. The V and J ends lost 5 bases and 2 bases respectively, with 8 bases between them. The CDR3 is 13 residues long. CDR3 DNA: TGCGCCAGCAGGGGCGGTGGCAATCAGCCCCAGCATTTT. This translates into CASRGGGNQPQHF.

In DNA, the CDR3 is TGTGCCAGCACAGAACGCAATCAGCCCCAGCATTTT. Protein: CASTERNQPQHF. The chain is built from TRBV6-2 or TRBV6-3 and TRBJ1-5, with D unresolved. The V end was cut by 7 bases, the J end by 2 bases, with 6 bases between. Germline values: CDR1 MNHEY, CDR2 SVGEGT. The CDR3 sequence is 12 residues long.

This clonotype has at least ten counts. The chain links TRBV5-6 to TRBJ2-1, with TRBD2 matching 8 bases. The length of the CDR3 is 16 residues. CDR1 SGHDT and CDR2 YYEEEE come from the germline V gene. With V trimmed by 4 bases and J by 1 base, 7 bases remained unmatched. The CDR3 DNA sequence: TGTGCCAGCAGCCGCCAGACTAGCGCATCCTACAATGAGCAGTTCTTC. Its protein product is CASSRQTSASYNEQFF.

This clonotype was seen at least ten times. The chain carries TRBV20-1 and TRBJ2-7; 7 nucleotides align to TRBD2. From germline, CDR1 is DFQATT and CDR2 SNEGSKA (reference sequence). This CDR3 has 14 residues. The V segment lost 5 bases and the J segment 2 bases; nucleotides outside the gene matches: 9. DNA of the CDR3: TGCAGTGCTCTGGGGGGACTATTCGCCTACGAGCAGTACTTC. Translated, it gives CSALGGLFAYEQYF.

This clonotype was recorded a few times. V usage is TRBV3-1 and J usage is TRBJ2-2; D is unresolved. The CDR3 is 14 amino acids. In germline, CDR1 is LGHDT, CDR2 YNNKEL (reference sequence). Trimming took off 2 bases at V and 4 bases at J, with 8 bases between the two ends. The CDR3 coding sequence is TGTGCCAGCAGCCAATTAAGAGGCACCGGGGAGCTGTTTTTT. This codes for CASSQLRGTGELFF.

The chain uses TRBV5-1 and TRBJ2-7; the match to TRBD2 covers 7 bases. CDR1 and CDR2 from the germline V gene are SGHRS and YFSETQ. The CDR3 is 15 residues long. The J segment lost 0 bases and the V segment lost 1 base, leaving 4 bases of the junction unmatched. The DNA of the CDR3 is TGCGCCAGCAGCTTGACAGGCGGGAGCTCCTACGAGCAGTACTTC. Protein: CASSLTGGSSYEQYF. Looking up the rest from reference TRBV5-1 and TRBJ2-7 gives the full variable domain: KAGVTQTPRYLIKTRGQQVTLSCSPISGHRSVSWYQQTPGQGLQFLFEYFSETQRNKGNFPGRFSGRQFSNSRSEMNVSTLELGDSALYLCASSLTGGSSYEQYFGPGTRLTVT.

This clonotype was detected ten times or more. The chain couples TRBV28 to TRBJ2-7, with 7 bases aligning to TRBD2. This CDR3 is built from 15 residues. Germline V gene lookup returns CDR1 MDHEN and CDR2 SYDVKM. J gave up 3 bases and V 5 bases, and 10 bases lay outside the gene matches. Written as DNA, the CDR3 is TGTGCCAGCAGTCGCGGTTCTGCGGGAGTCTACGAGCAGTACTTC. Its protein product is CASSRGSAGVYEQYF.

Many counts were recorded for this clonotype. The rearrangement joins TRBV6-5 to TRBJ2-7; no definite D call. V was clipped by 2 bases and J by 0 bases, with 11 bases between them. The CDR3 sequence is 15 residues long. The germline V gene encodes CDR1 MNHEY and CDR2 SVGAGI. The CDR3 here is CASSYGVGTSYEQYF. The CDR3 nucleotides read TGTGCCAGCAGTTACGGTGTGGGCACCTCCTACGAGCAGTACTTC.

The table lists this clonotype with many counts. The chain has TRBV12-3 or TRBV12-4 and TRBJ2-3; a weak D match, TRBD2 (6 bases). The CDR3 covers 12 residues. Trimming took off 5 bases at V and 5 bases at J, with 8 bases between the two ends. The DNA of the CDR3 is TGTGCCAGCAGTCCCGGGGGAGATACGCAGTATTTT. This encodes CASSPGGDTQYF.